This record concerns one T cell receptor (beta chain) sequence. CDR1 SGDLS and CDR2 YYNGEE come from the germline V gene. This CDR3 has 16 residues. V lost 3 bases to trimming and J lost 8 bases; unmatched junction nucleotides: 10. Source study methods: Reference gene primer amplification gave estimated nucleated cell counts. Assay: immunoSEQ multiplex PCR; the TCRdb copy retains only in-frame clones and omits some. V, J and clone size were drawn from that table, and D and trimming were deduced from the DNA. The sample includes about 250,000 clones, roughly 85% of them seen just once. These data originate in a study of blood T cell repertoires in COVID-19. Study background: COVID-19 samples from acute and convalescent phases originated in the United States, Italy and Spain.

Living in 24 US areas, the participants were between roughly 18 and 90 years of age. Participant-reported clinical history was the basis for cohort assignment. This chain joins TRBV9 and TRBJ1-4; 10 bases line up with TRBD1. The clonotype comes from a woman aged 50 to 65 with acute COVID-19. Specimen: PBMCs or T cells enriched from blood (not recorded which). Written as DNA, the CDR3 is TGTGCCAGCAGCGAGACTCGGGACAGGGGTGGCGAAAAACTGTTTTTT. This sequence encodes CASSETRDRGGEKLFF.